The rows below give T cell receptor beta chains drawn from one sample of a study of shared clonotypes between healthy human individuals. The method was immunoSEQ multiplex PCR; TCRdb's version includes in-frame clones alone and lacks a portion of them. This table holds about 1,500,000 clones, around 97% found once. Sequencing was carried out using naive CD4+ T cells sorted from blood. Receptor source: a man aged 25-45 years in good health. CDR3s include the opening cysteine and the closing phenylalanine or tryptophan. The order of the fields is J gene, D gene, V gene, clone size, CDR3 protein, CDR3 DNA. The D gene is left open where the match is weak. Rows may omit the clone size; those that give it use once, few, many or a size class.

TRBJ2-1 TRBD1 TRBV27 once CASSPTGVSYNEQFF TGTGCCAGCAGTCCGACAGGGGTATCCTACAATGAGCAGTTCTTC
TRBJ2-2 . TRBV5-1 . CASSLESGPTGELFF TGCGCCAGCAGCTTGGAGAGCGGGCCCACCGGGGAGCTGTTTTTT
TRBJ1-4 TRBD1 TRBV7-9 once CASSLGRGDEKLFF TGTGCCAGCAGCTTGGGCAGGGGGGATGAAAAACTGTTTTTT
TRBJ2-7 . TRBV12-5 . CASGLDKQEQYF TGTGCTAGTGGTTTGGACAAACAAGAGCAGTACTTC
TRBJ2-5 . TRBV5-4 . CASKHPGPGETQYF TGTGCCAGCAAACACCCGGGACCCGGGGAGACCCAGTACTTC
TRBJ2-3 TRBD2 TRBV18 . CASSPPLLANSTDTQYF TGTGCCAGCTCACCGCCTTTACTAGCGAATAGCACAGATACGCAGTATTTT
TRBJ1-1 . TRBV20-1 . CSRRVNTEAFF TGCAGCCGGCGGGTAAACACTGAAGCTTTCTTT
TRBJ1-5 . TRBV6-1 once CASSESVGQPQHF TGTGCCAGCAGTGAGAGTGTGGGTCAGCCCCAGCATTTT
TRBJ1-2 . TRBV9 . CASSEGPSYGYTF TGTGCCAGCAGCGAGGGGCCGAGCTATGGCTACACCTTC
TRBJ2-7 . TRBV5-6 . CASSLNRGHEQYF TGTGCCAGCAGCTTGAATCGGGGCCACGAGCAGTACTTC
TRBJ2-7 TRBD1 TRBV19 . CASSKQGKSYEQYF TGTGCCAGTAGTAAACAGGGGAAATCCTACGAGCAGTACTTC
TRBJ1-2 . TRBV11-2 . CASSFGKRGQEYGYTF TGTGCCAGCAGCTTTGGGAAGAGGGGACAAGAATATGGCTACACCTTC
TRBJ1-1 . TRBV27 . CASSFYGELRGSGEAFF TGTGCCAGCAGCTTTTACGGTGAGCTCCGGGGTTCGGGAGAAGCTTTCTTT
TRBJ1-1 . TRBV6-5 . CASSYVWGGGGTEAFF TGTGCCAGCAGTTACGTCTGGGGGGGTGGGGGCACTGAAGCTTTCTTT
TRBJ2-1 TRBD2 TRBV7-7 . CASSSGLAGVDEQFF TGTGCTAGCAGCTCGGGACTAGCGGGAGTGGATGAGCAGTTCTTC
TRBJ2-1 . TRBV9 . CASSAPSGGTYNEQFF TGTGCCAGCAGCGCCCCTAGTGGAGGCACCTACAATGAGCAGTTCTTC
TRBJ2-2 . TRBV30 . CAWSRLTGVTGELFF TGTGCCTGGAGTAGATTGACGGGAGTCACCGGGGAGCTGTTTTTT
TRBJ2-1 . TRBV29-1 . CSGEYNEQFF TGCAGCGGGGAGTACAATGAGCAGTTCTTC
TRBJ1-2 . TRBV5-3 . CARSLREPGGGYTF TGTGCCAGAAGCTTAAGGGAACCGGGAGGTGGCTACACCTTC
TRBJ2-7 . TRBV10-3 . CAISDSRTKPLLAYEQYF TGTGCCATCAGTGATTCCCGGACTAAACCCCTTTTGGCCTACGAGCAGTACTTC
TRBJ2-7 TRBD2 TRBV5-5 . CASSTWTRLIYEQYF TGTGCCAGCAGCACCTGGACTAGACTCATCTACGAGCAGTACTTC
TRBJ2-7 . TRBV9 . CASSVRLELGEQYF TGTGCCAGCAGCGTACGACTGGAACTGGGCGAGCAGTACTTC
TRBJ1-1 TRBD1 TRBV29-1 . CSVNPGTGKAFF TGCAGCGTCAACCCCGGGACAGGCAAAGCTTTCTTT
TRBJ2-3 TRBD2 TRBV5-5 . CASSLGASGSTDTQYF TGTGCCAGCAGCTTGGGTGCTAGCGGTAGCACAGATACGCAGTATTTT
TRBJ1-1 . TRBV28 . CASSLLGNTEAFF TGTGCCAGCAGTCTCCTAGGGAACACTGAAGCTTTCTTT
TRBJ2-7 . TRBV28 once CASSYRQFQYF TGTGCCAGCAGTTACCGACAGTTTCAGTACTTC
TRBJ1-4 . TRBV14 . CASSQAGPEKLFF TGTGCCAGCAGCCAAGCCGGGCCTGAAAAACTGTTTTTT
TRBJ2-3 TRBD2 TRBV5-1 . CASSRRRREGTDTQYF TGCGCCAGCAGCCGCCGGAGGCGGGAGGGCACAGATACGCAGTATTTT
TRBJ1-1 . TRBV10-2 once CASSDLGGRRIMNTEAFF TGCGCCAGCAGTGATCTTGGGGGACGGAGAATCATGAACACTGAAGCTTTCTTT
TRBJ1-4 . TRBV9 . CASSATGLNEKLFF TGTGCCAGCAGCGCCACAGGGCTTAATGAAAAACTGTTTTTT
TRBJ2-7 . TRBV9 once CASSVTASSYEQYF TGTGCCAGCAGCGTAACAGCAAGCTCCTACGAGCAGTACTTC
TRBJ2-7 TRBD2 TRBV10-3 . CATSHGLAGGPYEQYF TGTGCCACGTCCCATGGACTAGCGGGAGGGCCATACGAGCAGTACTTC
TRBJ2-7 . TRBV30 . CAWSGQRIYEQYF TGTGCCTGGAGTGGGCAAAGGATCTACGAGCAGTACTTC
TRBJ2-7 TRBD1 TRBV29-1 . CSVGQIYEQYF TGCAGCGTGGGACAGATCTACGAGCAGTACTTC
TRBJ1-1 TRBD1 TRBV7-3 . CASSPTGVGNTEAFF TGTGCCAGCAGTCCCACAGGGGTGGGTAACACTGAAGCTTTCTTT
TRBJ1-5 TRBD1 TRBV28 once CASSQDRGGQPQHF TGTGCCAGCAGTCAGGACAGGGGAGGCCAGCCCCAGCATTTT
TRBJ1-2 TRBD1 TRBV18 . CASSPGQPSDGYTF TGTGCCAGCTCACCGGGACAGCCCTCCGATGGCTACACCTTC
TRBJ2-7 . TRBV29-1 . CSVGQKLHEQYF TGCAGCGTGGGACAAAAGCTGCACGAGCAGTACTTC
TRBJ1-3 . TRBV18 . CASSAKNTIYF TGTGCCAGCTCAGCCAAAAACACCATATATTTT
TRBJ2-7 TRBD2 TRBV19 . CASSRLAGDYEQYF TGTGCCAGTAGCCGTCTAGCGGGGGACTACGAGCAGTACTTC
TRBJ1-5 TRBD1 TRBV7-4 . CASSFITGGSGNQPQHF TGTGCCAGCAGCTTTATAACAGGGGGATCGGGCAATCAGCCCCAGCATTTT
TRBJ2-4 TRBD2 TRBV4-3 . CASSLNRGGGNIQYF TGCGCCAGCAGCCTCAATCGAGGCGGGGGAAACATTCAGTACTTC
TRBJ2-7 TRBD2 TRBV4-1 . CASSHPGTSDYEQYF TGCGCCAGCAGCCATCCCGGGACTAGCGACTACGAGCAGTACTTC
TRBJ2-1 TRBD2 TRBV4-2 . CASSLGLAGGPMHEQFF TGTGCCAGCAGCCTCGGACTAGCGGGAGGGCCAATGCATGAGCAGTTCTTC
TRBJ1-1 . TRBV19 . CASRTSGQPEAFF TGTGCCAGTAGGACATCGGGGCAACCTGAAGCTTTCTTT
TRBJ2-7 . TRBV6-1 . CASSDFYEQYF TGTGCCAGCAGTGATTTCTACGAGCAGTACTTC
TRBJ2-7 . TRBV21-1 . CASSKGTSGSRPPSYEQYF TGTGCCAGCAGCAAAGGGACTAGCGGGAGCAGGCCTCCCTCCTACGAGCAGTACTTC
TRBJ2-7 . TRBV4-1 . CASSQGAQPSVEQYF TGCGCCAGCAGCCAAGGTGCCCAGCCGTCGGTGGAGCAGTACTTC
TRBJ2-2 . TRBV18 . CASSPKSPFNGELFF TGTGCCAGCTCACCAAAGAGTCCCTTCAACGGGGAGCTGTTTTTT
TRBJ2-5 . TRBV14 . CASSQTGGPTQYF TGTGCCAGCAGCCAAACCGGCGGCCCAACCCAGTACTTC
TRBJ2-3 . TRBV5-1 . CASRQATGFVTDTQYF TGCGCCAGCAGACAAGCTACAGGGTTTGTAACAGATACGCAGTATTTT
TRBJ1-2 TRBD1 TRBV6-6 . CASSYSDRVDYGYTF TGTGCCAGCAGTTACTCGGACAGGGTTGACTATGGCTACACCTTC
TRBJ2-1 . TRBV19 . CASTPGGAGHNEQFF TGTGCCAGTACCCCCGGGGGCGCAGGACACAATGAGCAGTTCTTC
TRBJ2-1 . TRBV27 . CASSLSMTGLSYNEQFF TGTGCCAGCAGTTTATCGATGACGGGCCTCTCCTACAATGAGCAGTTCTTC
TRBJ1-1 . TRBV11-2 . CASSFSVGLGTEAFF TGTGCCAGCAGCTTCTCAGTAGGGTTGGGGACTGAAGCTTTCTTT
TRBJ2-4 TRBD2 TRBV15 . CATSAGTSEAKNIQYF TGTGCCACCAGCGCCGGGACTAGTGAAGCCAAAAACATTCAGTACTTC
TRBJ2-3 . TRBV6-5 . CASSIGVRGDTQYF TGTGCCAGCAGCATCGGGGTCAGGGGAGATACGCAGTATTTT